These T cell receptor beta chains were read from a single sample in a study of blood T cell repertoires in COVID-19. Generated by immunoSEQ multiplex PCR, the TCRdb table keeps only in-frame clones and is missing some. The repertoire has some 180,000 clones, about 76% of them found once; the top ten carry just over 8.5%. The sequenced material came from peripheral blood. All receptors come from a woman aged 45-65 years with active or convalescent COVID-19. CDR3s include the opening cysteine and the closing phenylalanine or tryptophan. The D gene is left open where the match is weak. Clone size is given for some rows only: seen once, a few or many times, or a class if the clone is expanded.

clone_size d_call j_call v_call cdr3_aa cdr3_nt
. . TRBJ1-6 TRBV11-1 CASSLARDGSPLHF TGTGCCAGCAGCTTAGCCAGGGATGGTTCACCCCTCCACTTT
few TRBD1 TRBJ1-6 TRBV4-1 CASSRDRGPRDSPLHF TGCGCCAGCAGTCGGGACAGGGGGCCCCGCGATTCACCCCTCCACTTT
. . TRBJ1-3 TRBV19 CASSISPRSGNTIYF TGTGCCAGTAGTATATCGCCGCGCTCTGGAAACACCATATATTTT
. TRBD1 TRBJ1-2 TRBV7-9 CASSQQGGVTNYGYTF TGCGCCAGCAGCCAACAGGGGGGGGTTACTAACTATGGCTACACCTTC
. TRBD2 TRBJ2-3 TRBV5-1 CASSLGSSGDPPDTQYF TGCGCCAGCAGCTTGGGGTCTAGCGGCGATCCCCCCGATACGCAGTATTTT
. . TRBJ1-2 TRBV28 CASRRGGYGYTF TGTGCCAGCAGGCGGGGTGGCTATGGCTACACCTTC
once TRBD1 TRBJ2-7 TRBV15 CATSRDRGSEQYF TGTGCCACCAGCCGGGACAGGGGGTCCGAGCAGTACTTC
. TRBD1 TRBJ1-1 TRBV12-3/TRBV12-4 CASSLDRGTEAFF TGTGCCAGCAGTCTAGACAGGGGAACTGAAGCTTTCTTT
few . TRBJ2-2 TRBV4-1 CASSQEGSAGSNTGELFF TGCGCCAGCAGCCAAGAAGGGTCGGCAGGGTCAAACACCGGGGAGCTGTTTTTT
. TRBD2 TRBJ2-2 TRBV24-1 CATSEGAGSPGELFF TGTGCCACCAGTGAGGGAGCGGGATCCCCCGGGGAGCTGTTTTTT
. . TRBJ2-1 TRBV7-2 CASSYVTGTLSWRDEQFF TGTGCCAGCAGCTATGTAACCGGGACTCTGTCCTGGAGGGATGAGCAGTTCTTC
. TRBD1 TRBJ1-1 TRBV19 CASIHSGQVNTEAFF TGTGCCAGTATTCATTCCGGACAGGTGAACACTGAAGCTTTCTTT
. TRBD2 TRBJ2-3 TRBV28 CASSGRGAGGTDTQYF TGTGCCAGCAGTGGCCGGGGAGCGGGAGGTACAGATACGCAGTATTTT
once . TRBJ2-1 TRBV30 CACSLRGTSPVF TGTGCCTGCTCGTTACGGGGGACCTCTCCAGTCTTC
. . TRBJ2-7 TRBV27 CASSPRAGSKAYEQYF TGTGCCAGCAGTCCCCGCGCCGGGAGTAAAGCCTACGAGCAGTACTTC
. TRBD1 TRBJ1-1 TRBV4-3 CASSQGTGARMNTEAFF TGCGCCAGCAGCCAAGGGACAGGGGCTCGGATGAACACTGAAGCTTTCTTT
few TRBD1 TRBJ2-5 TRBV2 CASRPLTGEGETQYF TGTGCCAGCAGGCCGTTGACAGGGGAAGGGGAGACCCAGTACTTC